This T cell receptor beta chain was sequenced for a study of T cell repertoires in cytomegalovirus infection. Study summary: Public TCR beta signatures were indicative of both CMV infection and a matching HLA type. Study-level results: Identification of carriers of CMV plus the relevant HLA was achieved through cumulative public TCR beta family frequency.

As to this clonotype: Its specificity is unknown.

TCRdb used MiXCR to reprocess the reads, holding one entry per CDR3 protein. The table lists approximately 550,000 distinct CDR3 sequences, 15% to 20% of them singletons. V lost 8 bases to trimming and J lost 1 base, with 11 bases between them. Germline V gene lookup returns CDR1 SGHVT and CDR2 SQSDAQ. There are 13 residues in the CDR3. The receptor comes from a human donor in good health (CMV status not recorded). Some clones in this sample may be carry-over from other donors' samples. Sequencing was done on a sample of CD8+ T cells from PBMCs. The chain uses TRBV7-4 and TRBJ1-2; a weak D match, TRBD1 (5 bases). CDR3 region: CASRDVLNYGYTF. The DNA of the CDR3 is TGTGCCAGCCGGGACGTCCTTAACTATGGCTACACCTTC.